These T cell receptor beta chains were read from a single sample in a study of cytomegalovirus exposure and HLA in healthy donors. The assay was immunoSEQ multiplex PCR, and TCRdb's table has in-frame clones only and misses some. The repertoire holds around 190,000 clones, with about 80% as singletons. Sequencing input: PBMCs. The receptors originated from a man aged 25 to 45 in good health and CMV-seronegative. Both conserved end residues are part of each CDR3. The order of the fields is D gene, clone size, J gene, V gene, CDR3 protein, CDR3 DNA. D genes are given only for firm matches. Only part of the rows carry a size: once, few, many, or a class if the clone is expanded.

>TRBD2|NA|TRBJ2-7|TRBV10-2
CASSRLAGGRTYEQYF
TGCGCCAGCAGTCGGCTAGCGGGAGGTAGGACATACGAGCAGTACTTC
>NA|NA|TRBJ2-5|TRBV7-2
CAARRAGETQYF
TGTGCCGCTAGGAGGGCGGGAGAGACCCAGTACTTC
>NA|NA|TRBJ1-5|TRBV11-2
CASSLDLGAGQPQHF
TGTGCCAGCAGCTTAGATTTGGGGGCCGGTCAGCCCCAGCATTTT
>TRBD1|NA|TRBJ1-5|TRBV27
CASSLGQGPFSGPQHF
TGTGCCAGCAGTTTGGGACAGGGTCCTTTTTCTGGGCCCCAGCATTTT
>TRBD1|NA|TRBJ2-5|TRBV4-1
CASSQSGQARTQYF
TGCGCCAGCAGCCAATCGGGACAGGCGAGGACCCAGTACTTC
>NA|NA|TRBJ1-1|TRBV7-3
CASSLIRVDTEAFF
TGTGCCAGCAGCTTAATCAGGGTTGACACTGAAGCTTTCTTT
>TRBD2|NA|TRBJ2-2|TRBV5-1
CASSLGSGSTGELFF
TGCGCCAGCAGCTTGGGTAGCGGGAGCACCGGGGAGCTGTTTTTT
>NA|NA|TRBJ1-1|TRBV30
CALFVVRAEAFF
TGTGCCCTTTTTGTGGTGCGGGCTGAAGCTTTCTTT
>TRBD2|NA|TRBJ2-3|TRBV9
CASSVGLAPDTQYF
TGTGCCAGCAGCGTGGGACTAGCTCCAGATACGCAGTATTTT
>TRBD1|NA|TRBJ2-1|TRBV5-1
CASSLEATGGVDEQFF
TGCGCCAGCAGCTTGGAGGCTACAGGGGGCGTGGATGAGCAGTTCTTC
>TRBD1|few|TRBJ2-7|TRBV29-1
CSTQGPGSYEQYF
TGCAGCACACAGGGGCCTGGCTCCTACGAGCAGTACTTC
>TRBD2|NA|TRBJ2-7|TRBV29-1
CSVEISGRSHYEQYF
TGCAGCGTTGAAATTAGCGGGAGGTCCCACTACGAGCAGTACTTC
>NA|NA|TRBJ1-5|TRBV30
CAWSVQGSSNQPQHF
TGTGCCTGGAGTGTACAGGGCAGTTCGAATCAGCCCCAGCATTTT
>TRBD2|NA|TRBJ2-2|TRBV9
CASSNRLAGNTGELFF
TGTGCCAGCAGCAACCGACTAGCGGGGAACACCGGGGAGCTGTTTTTT
>NA|few|TRBJ1-1|TRBV6-1
CASSGDIPPEAFF
TGTGCCAGCAGTGGGGACATTCCCCCTGAAGCTTTCTTT
>TRBD2|NA|TRBJ2-4|TRBV6-1
CASSVWLAGEVPAKNIQYF
TGTGCCAGCAGTGTATGGCTAGCGGGAGAGGTCCCAGCCAAAAACATTCAGTACTTC
>NA|NA|TRBJ1-1|TRBV28
CASTHGTPGDEAFF
TGTGCCAGCACTCACGGGACCCCGGGGGATGAAGCTTTCTTT
>TRBD1|NA|TRBJ1-2|TRBV7-8
CASSLGRQGYGYTF
TGTGCCAGCAGCTTAGGGCGACAGGGCTATGGCTACACCTTC
>TRBD2|few|TRBJ2-5|TRBV7-7
CASSPSQGLGGETQYF
TGTGCTAGCAGCCCGTCTCAGGGACTAGGGGGAGAGACCCAGTACTTC
>NA|once|TRBJ2-1|TRBV2
CANARQYNEQFF
TGTGCCAATGCGCGACAGTACAATGAGCAGTTCTTC
>NA|NA|TRBJ2-1|TRBV10-3
CAISDSGSSYNEQFF
TGTGCCATCAGTGACTCGGGGAGCTCCTACAATGAGCAGTTCTTC
>TRBD2|few|TRBJ2-5|TRBV28
CASRVASGGQETQYF
TGTGCCAGCAGGGTGGCTAGCGGGGGACAAGAGACCCAGTACTTC
>NA|NA|TRBJ1-5|TRBV19
CASSIAGNQPQHF
TGTGCCAGTAGTATCGCAGGGAATCAGCCCCAGCATTTT
>NA|NA|TRBJ1-4|TRBV5-4
CASSTAQGSGEKLFF
TGTGCCAGCAGCACAGCACAGGGCTCGGGCGAAAAACTGTTTTTT
>TRBD1|NA|TRBJ2-5|TRBV29-1
CSVTGTGRTQYF
TGCAGCGTTACTGGGACAGGGAGGACCCAGTACTTC
>TRBD1|NA|TRBJ1-2|TRBV6-5
CASSQGADYGYTF
TGTGCCAGCAGTCAGGGGGCTGACTATGGCTACACCTTC
>NA|NA|TRBJ1-1|TRBV7-2
CASSFGVPVGRRTEAFF
TGTGCCAGCAGCTTTGGGGTTCCTGTAGGGCGGAGGACTGAAGCTTTCTTT
>NA|NA|TRBJ2-5|TRBV9
CASSVDPRPFQETQYF
TGTGCCAGCAGCGTAGACCCTAGGCCTTTCCAAGAGACCCAGTACTTC
>NA|NA|TRBJ1-4|TRBV9
CASSDQGANEKLFF
TGTGCCAGCAGCGACCAAGGGGCGAATGAAAAACTGTTTTTT
>NA|NA|TRBJ1-4|TRBV5-1
CASSEGRAEEKLFF
TGCGCCAGCAGTGAGGGGAGGGCTGAGGAAAAACTGTTTTTT
>NA|NA|TRBJ2-7|TRBV4-1
CASSQDWASRTSYEQYF
TGCGCCAGCAGCCAAGATTGGGCTAGCCGCACCTCCTACGAGCAGTACTTC
>NA|NA|TRBJ2-1|TRBV13
CASSPRGGDDEQFF
TGTGCCAGCAGCCCCCGGGGTGGGGATGATGAGCAGTTCTTC
>NA|NA|TRBJ2-7|TRBV27
CASSLRPGGEQYF
TGTGCCAGCAGTTTGAGACCAGGTGGCGAGCAGTACTTC